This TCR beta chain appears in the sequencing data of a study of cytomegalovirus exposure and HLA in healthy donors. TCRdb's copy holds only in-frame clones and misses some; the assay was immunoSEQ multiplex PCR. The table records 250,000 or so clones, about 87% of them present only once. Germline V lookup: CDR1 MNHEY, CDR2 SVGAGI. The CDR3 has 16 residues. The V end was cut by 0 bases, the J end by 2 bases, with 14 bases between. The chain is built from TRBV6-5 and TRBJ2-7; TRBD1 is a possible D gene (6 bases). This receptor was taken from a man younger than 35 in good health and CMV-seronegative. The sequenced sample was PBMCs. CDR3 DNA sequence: TGTGCCAGCAGTTACTCGACAGGTCACCTCGCCTACGAGCAGTACTTC. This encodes CASSYSTGHLAYEQYF.